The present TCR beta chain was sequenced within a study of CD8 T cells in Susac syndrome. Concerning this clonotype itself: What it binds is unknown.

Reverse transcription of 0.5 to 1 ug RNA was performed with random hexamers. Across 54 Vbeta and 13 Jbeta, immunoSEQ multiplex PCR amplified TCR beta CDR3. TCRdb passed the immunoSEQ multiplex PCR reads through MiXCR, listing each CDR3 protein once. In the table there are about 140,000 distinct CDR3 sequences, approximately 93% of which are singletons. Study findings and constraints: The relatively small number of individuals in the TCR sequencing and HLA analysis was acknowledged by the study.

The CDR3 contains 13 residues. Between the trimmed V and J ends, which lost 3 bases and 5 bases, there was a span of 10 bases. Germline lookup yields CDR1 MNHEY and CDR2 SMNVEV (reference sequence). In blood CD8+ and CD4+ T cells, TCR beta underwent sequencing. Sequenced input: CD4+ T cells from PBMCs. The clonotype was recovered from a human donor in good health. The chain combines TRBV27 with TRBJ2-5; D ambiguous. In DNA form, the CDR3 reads TGTGCCAGCAGTTTTGGCCTTTTGGAGACCCAGTACTTC. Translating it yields CASSFGLLETQYF.